The next 20 T cell receptor beta chains were all read from a single sample in a study of control samples from healthy donors and cancer patients. Assay used: immunoSEQ multiplex PCR; TCRdb lists only in-frame clones, some missing. The table shows more than 85,000 clones, with approximately 84% occurring only once. The sequenced material came from PBMCs. The source of these receptors is a man aged 65 to 79 with lung cancer.

The chain recombines TRBV5-4 with TRBJ2-3; TRBD2 matches 14 bases. V trimming: 4 bases; J trimming: 9 bases; junction bases outside the gene matches: 7. The CDR3 is 15 amino acids. CDR1 and CDR2 from the germline V gene are SGHNT and YYREEE (reference sequence). CDR3 DNA: TGTGCCAGCAGCCAGGGGACTAGCGGGGGATTGACGCAGTATTTT. This sequence encodes CASSQGTSGGLTQYF.

This clone was observed a single time. The chain couples TRBV19 to TRBJ1-5; unclear D gene. The V end was cut by 9 bases, the J end by 3 bases, with 15 bases between. Germline values: CDR1 LNHDA, CDR2 SQIVND (reference sequence). This CDR3 contains 14 residues. DNA of the CDR3: TGTGCCAGCTCTTGGGAACAGTACAATCAGCCCCAGCATTTT. Its protein product is CASSWEQYNQPQHF.

This clone was recorded a few times. The chain recombines TRBV3-1 (or the pseudogene TRBV3-2) with TRBJ1-2, with a weak D call TRBD1 (5 bases). V lost 5 bases, J lost 1 base, and 20 bases lay in between. The CDR3 runs to 17 residues. CDR1 is LGHDT and CDR2 is YNNKEL in the germline V gene (reference sequence). The CDR3 coding sequence is TGTGCCAGCAGCTATCGGACGGGAAGGAGGGGTAACTATGGCTACACCTTC. Protein: CASSYRTGRRGNYGYTF.

This chain joins TRBV5-1 and TRBJ1-4; D is possibly TRBD1 (5 bases). The CDR3 covers 14 residues. V lost 5 bases and J 6 bases, leaving 14 bases between the germline ends. Germline CDR1 SGHRS, CDR2 YFSETQ. Here the CDR3 reads CASRFQGLDEKLFF. CDR3 in DNA: TGCGCCAGCAGATTCCAGGGTTTGGATGAAAAACTGTTTTTT.

The chain joins TRBV28 to TRBJ1-5; tentative D call: TRBD1 (6 bases). Trimming cost V 3 bases and J 2 bases, with 11 bases left between them. CDR1 is MDHEN, CDR2 SYDVKM, per germline. The CDR3 is made up of 15 amino acids. CDR3 bases: TGTGCCAGCAGTTTCAGGGGTCAGGGCAATCAGCCCCAGCATTTT. It is translated as CASSFRGQGNQPQHF.

The V and J genes are TRBV25-1 and TRBJ1-1; D may be TRBD1 (5 bases). The CDR3 sequence is 15 residues long. Germline V CDR1 and CDR2: MGHDK, SYGVNS. Trimming pared 3 bases from V and 5 bases from J, leaving 16 bases between. CDR3 in amino acids: CASSDPSVGRTEAFF. CDR3 coding DNA: TGTGCCAGCAGTGATCCCTCGGTGGGGCGGACTGAAGCTTTCTTT.

The chain uses TRBV6-4 and TRBJ1-1; D is unclear. CDR3 size: 15 residues. Trimming stripped 4 bases from V and 4 bases from J, with 16 bases between. Germline V gives CDR1 MRHNA, CDR2 SNTAGT. CDR3 protein: CASSADMGMSTEAFF. In DNA form, the CDR3 reads TGTGCCAGCAGTGCCGACATGGGGATGAGCACTGAAGCTTTCTTT.

This clone was detected once. The chain recombines TRBV10-1 with TRBJ2-3; perhaps TRBD2 as D (5 bases). Trimming took off 10 bases at V and 3 bases at J, with 17 bases between the two ends. This CDR3 comprises 14 residues. Germline V gives CDR1 WNHNN, CDR2 SYGVQD (reference sequence). The CDR3 nucleotides read TGCGCCACCCGGAAAGAGGGATTTACAGATACGCAGTATTTT. It encodes CATRKEGFTDTQYF.

The chain carries TRBV19 and TRBJ1-1; maybe TRBD1 (5 bases). Per germline, CDR1 LNHDA and CDR2 SQIVND (reference sequence). Deletions cut 3 bases from V and 6 bases from J, with 20 bases between. The CDR3 runs to 16 residues. CDR3 sequence (DNA): TGTGCCAGTAGTATTAACCGAGGGACGTTGGGTGCTGAAGCTTTCTTT. Protein: CASSINRGTLGAEAFF.

This chain links TRBV4-1 with TRBJ1-1, with 7 positions matching TRBD1. Germline CDR1 MGHRA, CDR2 YSYEKL. With V trimmed by 1 base and J by 4 bases, 6 bases remained unmatched. The CDR3 has 15 residues. CDR3 sequence reads: CASSQGTAGGTEAFF. CDR3 DNA: TGCGCCAGCAGCCAAGGTACGGCAGGGGGCACTGAAGCTTTCTTT.

This clone was seen just once. The rearrangement links TRBV24-1 to TRBJ2-7, with TRBD1 as a possible D gene (6 bases). Germline lookup yields CDR1 KGHDR and CDR2 SFDVKD. The CDR3 extends over 15 amino acids. With 4 bases removed from V and 2 bases from J, the gap between germline ends came to 14 bases. The CDR3: CATSDPRTAPYEQYF. In DNA, the CDR3 is TGTGCCACCAGTGACCCCAGGACAGCACCCTACGAGCAGTACTTC.

This clone was detected only a few times. The chain couples TRBV4-1 to TRBJ1-1; 9 positions match TRBD1. The V segment lost 3 bases and the J segment 4 bases; nucleotides outside the gene matches: 9. The CDR3 contains 16 residues. From germline, CDR1 is MGHRA and CDR2 YSYEKL. The DNA of the CDR3 is TGCGCCAGCAGCCAGATAAACAGGGGGCGGAGCACTGAAGCTTTCTTT. It encodes CASSQINRGRSTEAFF.

This chain connects TRBV5-6 to TRBJ1-6; D is uncertain. This CDR3 has 12 amino acids. Trimming cost V 0 bases and J 13 bases, with 8 bases left between them. Germline CDR1 is SGHDT and CDR2 is YYEEEE. CDR3 region: CASSLDLGPLHF. Written as DNA, the CDR3 is TGTGCCAGCAGCTTGGATCTGGGTCCCCTCCACTTT.

This chain connects TRBV29-1 to TRBJ2-3; D could derive from TRBD1 or TRBD2 (7 bases each). The germline V gene encodes CDR1 SQVTM and CDR2 ANQGSEA. The length of the CDR3 is 14 residues. Trimming removed 7 bases at V and 2 bases at J, with 16 bases between. The CDR3 spells CSARGGTATDTQYF. In DNA form, the CDR3 reads TGCAGCGCCAGGGGGGGCACCGCCACAGATACGCAGTATTTT.

This chain links TRBV18 with TRBJ2-2, with D possibly being TRBD2 (5 bases). The CDR3 is made up of 14 amino acids. CDR1 and CDR2 (germline): KGHSH, LQKENI. The V and J ends lost 4 bases and 6 bases respectively, with 12 bases between them. DNA of the CDR3: TGTGCCAGCTCACGCCGACGGGGTGCCGGGGAGCTGTTTTTT. As protein: CASSRRRGAGELFF.

The chain joins TRBV30 to TRBJ1-1; weak D call: TRBD1 (6 bases). This CDR3 is built from 13 residues. The V gene lost 0 bases and the J gene lost 6 bases, with 11 bases spanning the gap. Per germline, CDR1 GTSNPN and CDR2 SVGIG (reference sequence). The CDR3 DNA sequence: TGTGCCTGGAGTGTGAGGGGGAGAGCTGAAGCTTTCTTT. Translation gives CAWSVRGRAEAFF.

The chain carries TRBV6-1 and TRBJ1-4, with unresolved D. The CDR3 covers 15 residues. With 3 bases removed from V and 4 bases from J, the gap between germline ends came to 12 bases. Germline V CDR1 and CDR2: MNHNS, SASEGT. The CDR3 protein is CASSEDGRINEKLFF. As DNA, the CDR3 is TGTGCCAGCAGTGAGGACGGGAGGATTAATGAAAAACTGTTTTTT.

This rearrangement joins TRBV6-5 to TRBJ1-6; no clear D. V lost 6 bases, J lost 6 bases, and 12 bases lay in between. CDR3 length: 14 amino acids. CDR1 MNHEY and CDR2 SVGAGI come from the germline V gene. The CDR3 DNA follows: TGTGCCAGCAGCGATAGGGAGGGTAATTCACCCCTCCACTTT. Residues: CASSDREGNSPLHF.

This clone appeared a single time. V gene TRBV5-1 combines with J gene TRBJ2-7; 8 nucleotides align to TRBD2. The CDR3 is made up of 15 amino acids. The germline CDR1 and CDR2 sequences are SGHRS and YFSETQ. V lost 6 bases, J lost 6 bases, and 14 bases stayed unmatched. CDR3: CASTPTPGAGGEQYF. CDR3 DNA sequence: TGCGCCAGCACCCCCACCCCGGGGGCGGGGGGCGAGCAGTACTTC.

The V gene is TRBV3-1 (or the pseudogene TRBV3-2), the J gene TRBJ2-6; 9 bases are a match to TRBD2. CDR3 length equals 17 residues. The V gene's germline CDR1 is LGHDT and CDR2 YNNKEL (reference sequence). V gave up 6 bases and J gave up 2 bases; unmatched junction bases: 8. The CDR3 spells CASSTLSGGTGANVLTF. DNA for the CDR3: TGTGCCAGCAGTACACTTAGCGGGGGAACTGGGGCCAACGTCCTGACTTTC.